These 3 T cell receptor beta chains originate from one sample sequenced in a study of T cell changes during pregnancy in multiple sclerosis. Sequencing was performed with immunoSEQ multiplex PCR; in TCRdb, only in-frame clones are kept and a portion is missing. The data show more than 80,000 clones, more than 80% seen once. The material was peripheral blood, obtained before pregnancy. These TCRs come from a female donor with multiple sclerosis, enrolled in a pregnancy study.

This chain uses TRBV6-1 with TRBJ1-2; TRBD1 is a possible D gene (5 bases). Germline loops: CDR1 MNHNS, CDR2 SASEGT. V lost 5 bases and J lost 4, with 11 bases in between. The CDR3 is 13 residues long. The CDR3 DNA follows: TGTGCCAGCAGTACAAGGGGTTTCTATGGCTACACCTTC. Amino acids: CASSTRGFYGYTF.

The rearrangement links TRBV5-4 to TRBJ1-1, with a possible D match to TRBD1 (6 bases). V was pared by 4 bases and J by 1 base, with 11 bases between. This CDR3 has 14 residues. Germline assignment: CDR1 SGHNT and CDR2 YYREEE (reference sequence). The chain's CDR3 is CASSTAQGNTEAFF. The CDR3 region has the DNA TGTGCCAGCAGCACCGCACAGGGGAACACTGAAGCTTTCTTT.

CDR3 sequence: CASSLALGRMYGYTF. In nucleotides, the CDR3 is TGCGCCAGCAGCTTGGCCTTGGGGCGCATGTATGGCTACACCTTC. The rearrangement uses TRBV5-1 and TRBJ1-2; D may be TRBD1 (5 bases). The V and J ends lost 0 bases and 5 bases respectively, with 14 bases between them. CDR3 length: 15 amino acids. The germline CDR1 and CDR2 sequences are SGHRS and YFSETQ.